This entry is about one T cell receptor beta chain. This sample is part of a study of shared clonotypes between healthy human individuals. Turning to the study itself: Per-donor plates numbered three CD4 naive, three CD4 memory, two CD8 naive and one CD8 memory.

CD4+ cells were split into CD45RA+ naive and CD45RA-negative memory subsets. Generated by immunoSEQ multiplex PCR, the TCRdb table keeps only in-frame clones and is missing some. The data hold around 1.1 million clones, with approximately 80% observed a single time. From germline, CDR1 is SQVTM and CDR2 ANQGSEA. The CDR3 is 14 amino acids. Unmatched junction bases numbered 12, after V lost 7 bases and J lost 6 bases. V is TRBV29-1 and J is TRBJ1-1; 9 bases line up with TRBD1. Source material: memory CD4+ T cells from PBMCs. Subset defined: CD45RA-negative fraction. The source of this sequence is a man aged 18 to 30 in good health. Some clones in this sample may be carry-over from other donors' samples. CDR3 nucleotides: TGCAGCGCGCGTGGGGGGACAGGGCCCCCTGAAGCTTTCTTT. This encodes CSARGGTGPPEAFF.